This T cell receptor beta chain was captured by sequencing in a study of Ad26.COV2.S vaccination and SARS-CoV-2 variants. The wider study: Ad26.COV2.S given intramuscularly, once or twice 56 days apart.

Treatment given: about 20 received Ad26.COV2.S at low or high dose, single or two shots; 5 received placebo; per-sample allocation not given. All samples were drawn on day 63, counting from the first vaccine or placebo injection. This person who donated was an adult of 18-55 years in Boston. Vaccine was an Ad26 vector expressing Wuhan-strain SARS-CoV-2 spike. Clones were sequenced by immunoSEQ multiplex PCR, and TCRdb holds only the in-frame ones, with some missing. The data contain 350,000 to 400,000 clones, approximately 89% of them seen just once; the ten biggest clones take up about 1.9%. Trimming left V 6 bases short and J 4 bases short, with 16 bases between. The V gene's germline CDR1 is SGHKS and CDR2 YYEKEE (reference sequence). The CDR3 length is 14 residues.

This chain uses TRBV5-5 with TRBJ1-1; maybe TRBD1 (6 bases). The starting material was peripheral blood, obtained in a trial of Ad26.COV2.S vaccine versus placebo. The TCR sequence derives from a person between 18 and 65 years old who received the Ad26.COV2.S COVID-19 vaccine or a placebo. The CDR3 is CASTTGAQGTEAFF. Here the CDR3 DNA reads TGTGCCAGCACCACCGGAGCACAGGGCACTGAAGCTTTCTTT.